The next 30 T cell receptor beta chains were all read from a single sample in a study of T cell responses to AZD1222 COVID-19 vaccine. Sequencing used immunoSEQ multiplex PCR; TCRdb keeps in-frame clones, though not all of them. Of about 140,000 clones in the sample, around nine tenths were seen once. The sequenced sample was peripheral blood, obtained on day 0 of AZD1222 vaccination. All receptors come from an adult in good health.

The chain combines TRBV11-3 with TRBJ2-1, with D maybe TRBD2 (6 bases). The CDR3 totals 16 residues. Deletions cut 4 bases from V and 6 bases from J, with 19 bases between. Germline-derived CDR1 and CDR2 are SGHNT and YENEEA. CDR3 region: CASSSIKSGTGNEQFF. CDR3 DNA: TGTGCCAGCAGCTCCATCAAGTCCGGGACTGGCAATGAGCAGTTCTTC.

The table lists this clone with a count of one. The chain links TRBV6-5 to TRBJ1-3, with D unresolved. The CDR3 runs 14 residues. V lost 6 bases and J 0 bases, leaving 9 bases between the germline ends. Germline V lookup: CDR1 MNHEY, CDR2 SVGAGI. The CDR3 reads CASSYRSSGNTIYF. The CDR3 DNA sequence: TGTGCCAGCAGCTACCGTAGCTCTGGAAACACCATATATTTT.

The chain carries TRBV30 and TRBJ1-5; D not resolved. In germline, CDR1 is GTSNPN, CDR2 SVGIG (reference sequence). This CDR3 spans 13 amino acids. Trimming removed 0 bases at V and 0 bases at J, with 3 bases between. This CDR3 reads CAWSVASNQPQHF. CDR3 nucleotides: TGTGCCTGGAGTGTTGCTAGCAATCAGCCCCAGCATTTT.

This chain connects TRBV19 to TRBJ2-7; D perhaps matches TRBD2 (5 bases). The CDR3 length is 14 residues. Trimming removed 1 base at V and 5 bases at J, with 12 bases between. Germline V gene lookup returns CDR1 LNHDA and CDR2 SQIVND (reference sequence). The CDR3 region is CASSIVTGMDEQYF. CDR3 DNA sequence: TGTGCCAGTAGTATAGTGACGGGGATGGACGAGCAGTACTTC.

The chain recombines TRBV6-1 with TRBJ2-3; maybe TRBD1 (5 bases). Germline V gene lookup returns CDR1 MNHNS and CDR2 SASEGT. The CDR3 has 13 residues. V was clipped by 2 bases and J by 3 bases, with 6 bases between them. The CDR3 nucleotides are TGTGCCAGCAGTGAAAGGGGAACAGATACGCAGTATTTT. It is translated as CASSERGTDTQYF.

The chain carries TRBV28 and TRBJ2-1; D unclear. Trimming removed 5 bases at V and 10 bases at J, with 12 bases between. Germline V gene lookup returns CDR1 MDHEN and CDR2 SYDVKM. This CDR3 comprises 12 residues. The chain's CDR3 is CASSDALWEQFF. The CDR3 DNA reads TGTGCCAGCAGTGACGCCTTATGGGAGCAGTTCTTC.

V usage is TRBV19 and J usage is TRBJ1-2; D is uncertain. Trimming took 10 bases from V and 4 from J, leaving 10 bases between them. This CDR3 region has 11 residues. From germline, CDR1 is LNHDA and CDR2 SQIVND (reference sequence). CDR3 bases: TGTGCCACCCGGGATTTCTATGGCTACACCTTC. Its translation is CATRDFYGYTF.

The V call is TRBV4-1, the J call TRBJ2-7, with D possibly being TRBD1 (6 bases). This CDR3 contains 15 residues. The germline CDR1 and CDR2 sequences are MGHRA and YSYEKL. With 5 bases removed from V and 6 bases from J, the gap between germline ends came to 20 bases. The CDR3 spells CASSVRQNTGSEQYF. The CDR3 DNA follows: TGCGCCAGCAGCGTACGACAGAACACAGGGTCCGAGCAGTACTTC.

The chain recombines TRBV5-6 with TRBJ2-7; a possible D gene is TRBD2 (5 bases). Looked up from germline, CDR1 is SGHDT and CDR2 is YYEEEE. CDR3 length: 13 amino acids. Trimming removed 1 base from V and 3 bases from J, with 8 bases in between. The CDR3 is CASSLFRDYEQYF. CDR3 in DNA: TGTGCCAGCAGCTTGTTCCGGGACTACGAGCAGTACTTC.

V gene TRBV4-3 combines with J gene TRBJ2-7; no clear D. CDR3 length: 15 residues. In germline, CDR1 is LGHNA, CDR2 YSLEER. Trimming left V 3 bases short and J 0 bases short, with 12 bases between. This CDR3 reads CASSQWQISSYEQYF. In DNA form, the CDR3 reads TGCGCCAGCAGCCAGTGGCAGATCAGCTCCTACGAGCAGTACTTC.

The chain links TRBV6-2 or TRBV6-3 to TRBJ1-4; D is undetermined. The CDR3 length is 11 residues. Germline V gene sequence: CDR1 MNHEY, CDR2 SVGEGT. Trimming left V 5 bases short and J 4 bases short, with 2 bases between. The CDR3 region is CASSNNEKLFF. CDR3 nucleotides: TGTGCCAGCAGTAATAATGAAAAACTGTTTTTT.

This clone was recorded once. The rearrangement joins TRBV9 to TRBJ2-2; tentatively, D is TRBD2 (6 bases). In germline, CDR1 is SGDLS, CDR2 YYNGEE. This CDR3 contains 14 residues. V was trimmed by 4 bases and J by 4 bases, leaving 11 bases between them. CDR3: CASSYGGPTGELFF. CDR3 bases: TGTGCCAGCAGCTATGGAGGGCCCACCGGGGAGCTGTTTTTT.

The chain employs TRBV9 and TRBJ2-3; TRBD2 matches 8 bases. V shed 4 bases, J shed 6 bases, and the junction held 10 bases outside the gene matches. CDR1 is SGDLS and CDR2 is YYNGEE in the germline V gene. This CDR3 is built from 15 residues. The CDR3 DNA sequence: TGTGCCAGCAGCCCATACGGGGGGGCGCAGGATACGCAGTATTTT. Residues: CASSPYGGAQDTQYF.

CDR3 sequence (DNA): TGTGCCAGCCAGGGGCGATACTTGAACACTGAAGCTTTCTTT. This encodes CASQGRYLNTEAFF. The V gene is TRBV25-1, the J gene TRBJ1-1; maybe TRBD1 (6 bases). CDR3 length: 14 amino acids. Trimming left V 8 bases short and J 0 bases short, with 13 bases between. Germline V lookup: CDR1 MGHDK, CDR2 SYGVNS.

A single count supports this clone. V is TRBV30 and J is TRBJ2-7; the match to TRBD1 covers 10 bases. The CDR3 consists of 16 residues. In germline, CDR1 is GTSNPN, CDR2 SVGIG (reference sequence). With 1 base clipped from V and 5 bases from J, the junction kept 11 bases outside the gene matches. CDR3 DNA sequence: TGTGCCTGGAGTGGGACGGACAGGGGGACGGCTCACGAGCAGTACTTC. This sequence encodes CAWSGTDRGTAHEQYF.

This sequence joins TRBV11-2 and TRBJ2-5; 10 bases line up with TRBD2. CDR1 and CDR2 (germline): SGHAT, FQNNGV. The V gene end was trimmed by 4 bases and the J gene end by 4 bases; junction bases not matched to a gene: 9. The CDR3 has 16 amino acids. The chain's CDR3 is CASSSKAGGPRETQYF. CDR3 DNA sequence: TGTGCCAGCAGCTCCAAAGCGGGAGGGCCACGAGAGACCCAGTACTTC.

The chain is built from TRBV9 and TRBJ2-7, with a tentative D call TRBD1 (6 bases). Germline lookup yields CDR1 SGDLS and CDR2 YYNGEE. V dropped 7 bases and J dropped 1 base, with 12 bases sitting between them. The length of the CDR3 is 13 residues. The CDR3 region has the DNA TGTGCCAGCTCCGTCGGACAGTCCTACGAGCAGTACTTC. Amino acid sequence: CASSVGQSYEQYF.

CDR3 nucleotide sequence: TGTGCCAGCAGTTCAGGCGACTATGGCTACACCTTC. The encoded protein is CASSSGDYGYTF. V usage is TRBV28 and J usage is TRBJ1-2; no firm D call. Germline loops: CDR1 MDHEN, CDR2 SYDVKM. V lost 4 bases, J lost 3 bases, and 6 bases lay in between. The CDR3 is 12 amino acids.

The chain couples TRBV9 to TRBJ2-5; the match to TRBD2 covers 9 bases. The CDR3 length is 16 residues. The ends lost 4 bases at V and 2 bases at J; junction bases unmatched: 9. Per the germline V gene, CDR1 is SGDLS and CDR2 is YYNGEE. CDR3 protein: CASSTSSGTIQETQYF. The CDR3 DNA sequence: TGTGCCAGCAGCACCTCTAGCGGGACGATACAAGAGACCCAGTACTTC.

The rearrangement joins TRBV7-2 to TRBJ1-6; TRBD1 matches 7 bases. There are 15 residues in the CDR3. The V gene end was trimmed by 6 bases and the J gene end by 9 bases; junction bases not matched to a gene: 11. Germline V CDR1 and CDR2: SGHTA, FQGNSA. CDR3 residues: CASSPREGGFSPLHF. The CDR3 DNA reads TGTGCCAGCAGTCCTAGGGAAGGGGGCTTTTCACCCCTCCACTTT.

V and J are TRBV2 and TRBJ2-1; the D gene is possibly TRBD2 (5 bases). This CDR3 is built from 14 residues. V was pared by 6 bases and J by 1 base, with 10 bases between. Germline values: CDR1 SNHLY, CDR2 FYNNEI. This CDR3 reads CASREAGSYNEQFF. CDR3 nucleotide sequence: TGTGCCAGCAGGGAGGCAGGTTCCTACAATGAGCAGTTCTTC. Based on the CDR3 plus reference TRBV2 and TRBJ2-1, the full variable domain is EPEVTQTPSHQVTQMGQEVILRCVPISNHLYFYWYRQILGQKVEFLVSFYNNEISEKSEIFDDQFSVERPDGSNFTLKIRSTKLEDSAMYFCASREAGSYNEQFFGPGTRLTVL.

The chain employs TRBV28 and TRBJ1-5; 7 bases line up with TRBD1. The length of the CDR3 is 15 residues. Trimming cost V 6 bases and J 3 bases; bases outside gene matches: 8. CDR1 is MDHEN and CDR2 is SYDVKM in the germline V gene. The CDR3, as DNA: TGTGCCAGCAGGGTCCGGGACAGACCCAATCAGCCCCAGCATTTT. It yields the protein CASRVRDRPNQPQHF.

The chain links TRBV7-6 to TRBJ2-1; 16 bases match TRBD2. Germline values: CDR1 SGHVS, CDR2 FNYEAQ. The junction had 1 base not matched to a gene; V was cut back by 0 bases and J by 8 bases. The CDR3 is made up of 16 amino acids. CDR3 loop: CASSLAGTSGRDEQFF. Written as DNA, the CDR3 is TGTGCCAGCAGCTTAGCCGGGACTAGCGGGAGGGATGAGCAGTTCTTC.

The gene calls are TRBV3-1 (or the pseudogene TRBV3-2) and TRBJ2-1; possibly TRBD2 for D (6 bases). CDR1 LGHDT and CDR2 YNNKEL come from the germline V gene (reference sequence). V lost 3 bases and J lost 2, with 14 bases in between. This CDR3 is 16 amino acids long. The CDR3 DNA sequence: TGTGCCAGCAGCCAGAGGCTAGCGAGCACCTACAATGAGCAGTTCTTC. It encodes CASSQRLASTYNEQFF.

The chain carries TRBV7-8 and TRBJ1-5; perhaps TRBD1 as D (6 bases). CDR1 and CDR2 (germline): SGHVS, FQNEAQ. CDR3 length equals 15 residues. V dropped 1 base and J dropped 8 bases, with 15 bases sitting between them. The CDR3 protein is CASSLGPGGFEPQHF. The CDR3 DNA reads TGTGCCAGCAGCTTAGGTCCGGGGGGCTTTGAGCCCCAGCATTTT.

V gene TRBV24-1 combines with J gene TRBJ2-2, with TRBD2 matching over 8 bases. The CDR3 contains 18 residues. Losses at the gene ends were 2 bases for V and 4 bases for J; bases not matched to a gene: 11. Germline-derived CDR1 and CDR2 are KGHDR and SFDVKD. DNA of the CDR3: TGTGCCACCAGTGATTCAGTTCCGGGGGCGGGAGGCACCGGGGAGCTGTTTTTT. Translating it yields CATSDSVPGAGGTGELFF.

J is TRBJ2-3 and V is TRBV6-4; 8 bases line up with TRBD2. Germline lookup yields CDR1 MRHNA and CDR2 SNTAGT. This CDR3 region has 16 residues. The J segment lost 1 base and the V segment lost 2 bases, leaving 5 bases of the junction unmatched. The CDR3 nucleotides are TGTGCCAGCAGTGACGGCGGGAGGCACGGCACAGATACGCAGTATTTT. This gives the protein CASSDGGRHGTDTQYF.

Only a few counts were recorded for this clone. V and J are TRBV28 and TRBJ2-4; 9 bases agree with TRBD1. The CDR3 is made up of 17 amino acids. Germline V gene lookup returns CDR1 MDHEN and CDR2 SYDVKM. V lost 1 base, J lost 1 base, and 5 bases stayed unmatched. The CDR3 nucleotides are TGTGCCAGCAGTTTATTTGGGGACAGGGCGGCCAAAAACATTCAGTACTTC. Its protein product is CASSLFGDRAAKNIQYF. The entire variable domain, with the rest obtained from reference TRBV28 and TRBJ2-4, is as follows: DVKVTQSSRYLVKRTGEKVFLECVQDMDHENMFWYRQDPGLGLRLIYFSYDVKMKEKGDIPEGYSVSREKKERFSLILESASTNQTSMYLCASSLFGDRAAKNIQYFGAGTRLSVL.

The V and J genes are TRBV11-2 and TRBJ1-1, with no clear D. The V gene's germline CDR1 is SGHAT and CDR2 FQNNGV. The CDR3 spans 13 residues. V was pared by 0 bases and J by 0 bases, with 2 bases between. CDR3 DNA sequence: TGTGCCAGCAGCTTAGAGGTGAACACTGAAGCTTTCTTT. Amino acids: CASSLEVNTEAFF. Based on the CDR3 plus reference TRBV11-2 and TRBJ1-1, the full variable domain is EAGVAQSPRYKIIEKRQSVAFWCNPISGHATLYWYQQILGQGPKLLIQFQNNGVVDDSQLPKDRFSAERLKGVDSTLKIQPAKLEDSAVYLCASSLEVNTEAFFGQGTRLTVV.

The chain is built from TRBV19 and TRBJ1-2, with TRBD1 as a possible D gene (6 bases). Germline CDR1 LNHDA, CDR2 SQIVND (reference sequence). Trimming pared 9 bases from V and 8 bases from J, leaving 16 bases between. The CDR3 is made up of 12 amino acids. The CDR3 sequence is CASAAGARGYTF. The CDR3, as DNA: TGTGCCAGCGCCGCGGGGGCGAGGGGCTACACCTTC.